The 10 T cell receptor beta chains below were found in one sample sequenced in a study of cytomegalovirus exposure and HLA in healthy donors. Amplification used 60 Vbeta primers and 13 Jbeta primers. Produced via immunoSEQ multiplex PCR; TCRdb's table is partial and in-frame only. The sample data list about 46,000 clones. Sequenced input: PBMCs. The receptor source for this set is a woman in her thirties or forties in good health and CMV-seronegative.

Details on this clone: At one boundary the junction diverges from the germline segment, which might be a read error. The gene calls are TRBV7-9 and TRBJ1-1; D is undetermined. Germline assignment: CDR1 SEHNR and CDR2 FQNEAQ (reference sequence). The CDR3 contains 16 residues. The CDR3 region is CASSPSHGSLNTEAFF. CDR3 nucleotide sequence: TGTGCTAGCAGCCCTAGTCACGGAAGTCTAAACACTGAAGCTTTCTTT.

The J gene is TRBJ2-2, the V gene TRBV13; maybe TRBD1 (5 bases). Per germline, CDR1 PRHDT and CDR2 FYEKMQ (reference sequence). The CDR3 is made up of 17 amino acids. The V end lost 5 bases, the J end lost 2 bases, and 18 bases lay between the germline ends. This chain's CDR3 is CASSPRASTVNTGELFF. CDR3 nucleotides: TGTGCCAGCAGCCCCAGGGCTTCTACCGTAAACACCGGGGAGCTGTTTTTT. The whole variable domain, filled in from reference TRBV13 and TRBJ2-2, reads AAGVIQSPRHLIKEKRETATLKCYPIPRHDTVYWYQQGPGQDPQFLISFYEKMQSDKGSIPDRFSAQQFSDYHSELNMSSLELGDSALYFCASSPRASTVNTGELFFGEGSRLTVL.

The V and J genes are TRBV4-3 and TRBJ2-1; 9 positions match TRBD2. The germline V gene encodes CDR1 LGHNA and CDR2 YSLEER. V lost 1 base, J lost 5 bases, and 3 bases stayed unmatched. The CDR3 loop spans 15 amino acids. The CDR3 bases are TGCGCCAGCAGCCAAGCTAGCGGGATAGACAATGAGCAGTTCTTC. Its protein is CASSQASGIDNEQFF.

The genes are TRBV28 and TRBJ2-6, with 7 nucleotides matching TRBD1. The CDR3 spans 23 residues. V lost 3 bases and J lost 1; bases outside the gene matches: 24. Germline V gene data show CDR1 as MDHEN and CDR2 as SYDVKM. CDR3 in DNA: TGTGCCAGCAGTTTCTCGAGGGCAGGGGGAAAATCTGGGGAGTGGTCTGGGGCCAACGTCCTGACTTTC. This codes for CASSFSRAGGKSGEWSGANVLTF.

The J gene is TRBJ2-2, the V gene TRBV5-4; the D is unclear. With 2 bases removed from V and 6 bases from J, the gap between germline ends came to 11 bases. The CDR3 is 14 residues long. Germline values: CDR1 SGHNT, CDR2 YYREEE (reference sequence). The CDR3 loop is CASSFYASAGELFF. CDR3 nucleotides: TGTGCCAGCAGCTTCTACGCCTCGGCCGGGGAGCTGTTTTTT.

This chain connects TRBV6-1 to TRBJ1-2; 7 bases agree with TRBD1. Trimming at V came to 6 bases and at J to 4 bases, leaving 2 bases not matched to a gene. This CDR3 comprises 12 residues. The germline V gene encodes CDR1 MNHNS and CDR2 SASEGT. CDR3 DNA sequence: TGTGCCAGCAGGACAGGGAGCTATGGCTACACCTTC. This translates into CASRTGSYGYTF.

The CDR3: CASSLGQGNEKLFF. CDR3 nucleotide sequence: TGCGCCAGCAGCTTGGGACAGGGGAATGAAAAACTGTTTTTT. The V and J genes are TRBV5-1 and TRBJ1-4; the match to TRBD1 covers 8 bases. This CDR3 is built from 14 residues. J lost 5 bases, V lost 0 bases, and 0 bases had no gene match. Per the germline V gene, CDR1 is SGHRS and CDR2 is YFSETQ.

The chain joins TRBV7-9 to TRBJ2-5; weak D call: TRBD2 (5 bases). Germline CDR1 SEHNR, CDR2 FQNEAQ (reference sequence). There are 14 residues in the CDR3. Trimming removed 2 bases at V and 4 bases at J, with 11 bases between. CDR3 nucleotide sequence: TGTGCCAGCAGCTTATCAGAGGGTCCAGAGACCCAGTACTTC. It specifies CASSLSEGPETQYF.

The chain joins TRBV6-5 to TRBJ2-7, with 7 bases lining up with TRBD2. The CDR3 has 14 residues. Germline V CDR1 and CDR2: MNHEY, SVGAGI. V trimming: 6 bases; J trimming: 5 bases; junction bases outside the gene matches: 10. CDR3 region: CASSLGLGGNEQYF. CDR3 coding DNA: TGTGCCAGCAGCTTAGGATTGGGGGGGAACGAGCAGTACTTC.

The gene calls are TRBV4-2 and TRBJ2-2; tentatively, D is TRBD1 (6 bases). The V end lost 0 bases, the J end lost 5 bases, and 13 bases lay between the germline ends. The V gene's germline CDR1 is LGHNA and CDR2 YNFKEQ. The CDR3 extends over 16 amino acids. For the CDR3, the DNA is TGTGCCAGCAGCCAAGATGTGAGGACAGTAACCGGGGAGCTGTTTTTT. This sequence encodes CASSQDVRTVTGELFF.